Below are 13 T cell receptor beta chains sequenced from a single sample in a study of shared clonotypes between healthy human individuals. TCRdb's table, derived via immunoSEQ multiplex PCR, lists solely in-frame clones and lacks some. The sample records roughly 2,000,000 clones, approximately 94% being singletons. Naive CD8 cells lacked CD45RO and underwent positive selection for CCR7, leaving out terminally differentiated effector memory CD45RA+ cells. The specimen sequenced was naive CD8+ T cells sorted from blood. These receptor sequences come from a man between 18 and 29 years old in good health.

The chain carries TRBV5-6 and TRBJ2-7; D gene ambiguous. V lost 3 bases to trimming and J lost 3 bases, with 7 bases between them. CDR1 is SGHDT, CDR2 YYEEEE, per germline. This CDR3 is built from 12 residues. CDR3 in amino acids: CASSSDLYEQYF. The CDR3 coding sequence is TGTGCCAGCAGCTCGGATCTCTACGAGCAGTACTTC.

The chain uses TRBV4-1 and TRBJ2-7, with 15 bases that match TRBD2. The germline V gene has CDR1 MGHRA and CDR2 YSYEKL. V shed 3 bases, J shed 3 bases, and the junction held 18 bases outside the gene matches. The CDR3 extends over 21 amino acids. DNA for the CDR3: TGCGCCAGCAGCCAGGAACCGGGACTAGCGGGAGGCCTCACCCTGTTCTACGAGCAGTACTTC. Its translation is CASSQEPGLAGGLTLFYEQYF.

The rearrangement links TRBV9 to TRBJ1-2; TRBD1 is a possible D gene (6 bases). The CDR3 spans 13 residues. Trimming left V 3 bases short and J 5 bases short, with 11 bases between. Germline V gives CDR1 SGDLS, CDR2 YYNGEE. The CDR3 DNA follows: TGTGCCAGCAGCGCGGATACAGGGTATGGCTACACCTTC. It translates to CASSADTGYGYTF.

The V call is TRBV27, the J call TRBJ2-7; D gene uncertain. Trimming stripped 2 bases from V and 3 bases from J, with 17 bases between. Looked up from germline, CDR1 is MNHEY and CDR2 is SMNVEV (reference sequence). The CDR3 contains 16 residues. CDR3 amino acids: CASSLVGLFGGYEQYF. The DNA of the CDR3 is TGTGCCAGCAGTTTAGTGGGTCTGTTTGGCGGCTACGAGCAGTACTTC.

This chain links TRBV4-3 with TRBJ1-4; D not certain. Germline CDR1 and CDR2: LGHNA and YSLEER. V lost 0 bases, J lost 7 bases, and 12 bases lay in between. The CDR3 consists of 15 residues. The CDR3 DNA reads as TGCGCCAGCAGCCAAGAACGTTGGGGTTCTGAAAAACTGTTTTTT. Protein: CASSQERWGSEKLFF.

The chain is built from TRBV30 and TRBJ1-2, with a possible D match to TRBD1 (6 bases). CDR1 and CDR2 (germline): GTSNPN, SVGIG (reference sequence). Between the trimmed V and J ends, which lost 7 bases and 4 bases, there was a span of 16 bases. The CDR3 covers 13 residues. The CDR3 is CAYPEGGSYGYTF. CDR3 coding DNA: TGTGCCTACCCAGAGGGGGGGAGCTATGGCTACACCTTC.

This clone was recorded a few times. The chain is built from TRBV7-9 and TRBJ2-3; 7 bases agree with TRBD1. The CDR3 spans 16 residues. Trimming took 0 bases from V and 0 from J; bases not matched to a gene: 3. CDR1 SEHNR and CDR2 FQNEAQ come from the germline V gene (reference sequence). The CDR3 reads CASSLAGTASTDTQYF. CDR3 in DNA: TGTGCCAGCAGCTTAGCCGGGACAGCGAGCACAGATACGCAGTATTTT.

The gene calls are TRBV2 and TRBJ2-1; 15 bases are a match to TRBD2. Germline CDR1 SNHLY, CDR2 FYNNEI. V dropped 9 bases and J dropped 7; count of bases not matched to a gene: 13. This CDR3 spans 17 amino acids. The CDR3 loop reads CARGGEGLAGGGNEQFF. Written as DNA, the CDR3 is TGTGCCAGGGGGGGAGAGGGACTAGCGGGAGGAGGGAATGAGCAGTTCTTC.

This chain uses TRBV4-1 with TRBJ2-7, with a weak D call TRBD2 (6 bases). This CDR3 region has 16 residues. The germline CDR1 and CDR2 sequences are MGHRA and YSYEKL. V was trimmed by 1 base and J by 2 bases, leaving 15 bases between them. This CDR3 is CASSQVHLGLPYEQYF. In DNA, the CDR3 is TGCGCCAGCAGCCAAGTTCACCTGGGACTCCCCTACGAGCAGTACTTC.

Here the CDR3 DNA reads TGTGCCAGCAGCTTTTACGCCTCCACCGGGGAGCTGTTTTTT. Translating it yields CASSFYASTGELFF. This chain links TRBV7-8 with TRBJ2-2; D is undetermined. Germline assignment: CDR1 SGHVS and CDR2 FQNEAQ. The V end was cut by 3 bases, the J end by 4 bases, with 9 bases between. The CDR3 has 14 residues.

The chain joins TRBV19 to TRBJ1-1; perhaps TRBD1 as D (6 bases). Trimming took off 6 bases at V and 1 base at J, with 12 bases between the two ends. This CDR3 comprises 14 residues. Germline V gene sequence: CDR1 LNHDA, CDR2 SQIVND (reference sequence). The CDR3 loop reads CASRWGDTNTEAFF. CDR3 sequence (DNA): TGTGCCAGTAGATGGGGGGACACGAACACTGAAGCTTTCTTT.

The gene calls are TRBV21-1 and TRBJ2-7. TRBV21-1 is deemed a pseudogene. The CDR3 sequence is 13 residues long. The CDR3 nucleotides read TGTGCCAAAAGACCCAGAATCAACTACGAGCAGTACTTC. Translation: CAKRPRINYEQYF.

The CDR3 protein is CASSGTGTNMNEQYF. CDR3 nucleotides: TGTGCCAGCAGCGGAACCGGGACAAATATGAACGAGCAGTACTTC. This rearrangement joins TRBV7-8 to TRBJ2-7, with D tentatively TRBD1 (6 bases). The V end was cut by 5 bases, the J end by 5 bases, with 19 bases between. Germline CDR1 SGHVS, CDR2 FQNEAQ. The CDR3 is made up of 15 amino acids.